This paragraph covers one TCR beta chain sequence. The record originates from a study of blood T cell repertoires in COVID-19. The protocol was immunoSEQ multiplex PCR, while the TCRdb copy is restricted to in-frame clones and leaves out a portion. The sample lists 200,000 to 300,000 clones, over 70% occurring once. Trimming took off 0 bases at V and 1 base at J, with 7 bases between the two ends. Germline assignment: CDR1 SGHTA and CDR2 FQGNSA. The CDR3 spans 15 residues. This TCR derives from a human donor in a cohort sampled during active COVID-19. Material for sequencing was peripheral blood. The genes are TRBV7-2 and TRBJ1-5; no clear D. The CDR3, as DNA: TGTGCCAGCAGCTTAGCTGGCCAGAGCAATCAGCCCCAGCATTTT. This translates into CASSLAGQSNQPQHF.